This TCR beta chain was identified during a study of Ad26.COV2.S vaccination and SARS-CoV-2 variants. Study background: A participant enrolled in the COV1001 Ad26.COV2.S trial arm provided the sample. In the study, Ad26.COV2.S was injected intramuscularly once, or twice 56 days apart.

This sample's treatment: some 20 received Ad26.COV2.S at low or high dose, single or two shots; 5 received placebo; per-sample allocation not given. The investigators took samples on day 63 after the first vaccine or placebo injection. An adult of 18-55 years in Boston served as donor. TCRdb's table, derived via immunoSEQ multiplex PCR, lists solely in-frame clones and lacks some. The sample carries around 270,000 clones, roughly nine tenths recorded once. Germline CDR1 is SGHNT and CDR2 is YYREEE (reference sequence). This CDR3 region has 15 residues. Trimming cost V 3 bases and J 4 bases; bases outside gene matches: 5.

This sequence joins TRBV5-4 and TRBJ2-1; 9 positions match TRBD2. The specimen was peripheral blood, collected in a trial of Ad26.COV2.S vaccine versus placebo. The sequence was obtained from a person aged 18 to 59 who received the Ad26.COV2.S COVID-19 vaccine or a placebo. CDR3 region: CASSWERGVYNEQFF. In DNA, the CDR3 is TGTGCCAGCAGCTGGGAGCGGGGGGTTTACAATGAGCAGTTCTTC.